The 32 T cell receptor beta chains below were found in one sample sequenced in a study of T cell changes during pregnancy in multiple sclerosis. Using immunoSEQ multiplex PCR, the repertoire was profiled, and TCRdb retains in-frame clones only, with some absent. Among about 100,000 clones listed, 85% to 95% were seen once. This sample comprised peripheral blood, obtained in the first trimester of pregnancy. These TCRs come from a female donor with multiple sclerosis, enrolled in a pregnancy study.

V is TRBV7-2 and J is TRBJ1-2, with 8 bases lining up with TRBD1. Germline CDR1 and CDR2: SGHTA and FQGNSA. CDR3 length equals 16 residues. V shed 4 bases and J 0 bases; nucleotides not matched to a gene: 7. DNA of the CDR3: TGTGCCAGCAGCTGGAGACAGGGGAGGACTAACTATGGCTACACCTTC. It codes for CASSWRQGRTNYGYTF. Together with reference TRBV7-2 and TRBJ1-2, the CDR3 gives the full variable domain: GAGVSQSPSNKVTEKGKDVELRCDPISGHTALYWYRQSLGQGLEFLIYFQGNSAPDKSGLPSDRFSAERTGGSVSTLTIQRTQQEDSAVYLCASSWRQGRTNYGYTFGSGTRLTVV.

This chain joins TRBV7-9 and TRBJ1-2, with TRBD1 matching over 7 bases. The V segment lost 3 bases and the J segment 6 bases; nucleotides outside the gene matches: 7. This CDR3 spans 14 amino acids. Germline V lookup: CDR1 SEHNR, CDR2 FQNEAQ (reference sequence). The CDR3 reads CASSLTQGGNGYTF. The CDR3 bases are TGTGCCAGCAGCTTGACGCAGGGGGGCAATGGCTACACCTTC.

V gene TRBV5-6 combines with J gene TRBJ2-3; 8 bases match TRBD2. Germline V gene data show CDR1 as SGHDT and CDR2 as YYEEEE. V lost 3 bases and J lost 2; bases outside the gene matches: 11. The CDR3 totals 17 residues. CDR3: CASSSRERERFTDTQYF. CDR3 bases: TGTGCCAGCAGCTCCAGGGAGCGGGAGCGTTTCACAGATACGCAGTATTTT. Variable domain in full (rest from reference TRBV5-6 and TRBJ2-3): DAGVTQSPTHLIKTRGQQVTLRCSPKSGHDTVSWYQQALGQGPQFIFQYYEEEERQRGNFPDRFSGHQFPNYSSELNVNALLLGDSALYLCASSSRERERFTDTQYFGPGTRLTVL.

This chain's CDR3 is CASSPYDRGIDEQYF. The CDR3 DNA follows: TGTGCCAGCAGCCCCTACGACAGGGGAATCGACGAGCAGTACTTC. V gene TRBV7-9 combines with J gene TRBJ2-7, with TRBD1 identical over 8 bases. The germline V gene has CDR1 SEHNR and CDR2 FQNEAQ (reference sequence). This CDR3 region has 15 residues. V trimming: 5 bases; J trimming: 5 bases; junction bases outside the gene matches: 11. Complete variable domain (other parts from reference TRBV7-9 and TRBJ2-7): DTGVSQNPRHKITKRGQNVTFRCDPISEHNRLYWYRQTLGQGPEFLTYFQNEAQLEKSRLLSDRFSAERPKGSFSTLEIQRTEQGDSAMYLCASSPYDRGIDEQYFGPGTRLTVT.

The chain links TRBV2 to TRBJ2-5; D gene uncertain. Germline CDR1 SNHLY, CDR2 FYNNEI. The V end was cut by 4 bases, the J end by 1 base, with 10 bases between. The CDR3 totals 14 residues. The CDR3 DNA sequence: TGTGCCAGCAGTGGGTCGAAGCTCCAAGAGACCCAGTACTTC. Amino acids: CASSGSKLQETQYF.

The chain is built from TRBV28 and TRBJ2-1; 13 nucleotides line up with TRBD2. The CDR3 loop spans 16 amino acids. V lost 5 bases and J lost 8; bases outside the gene matches: 9. Germline CDR1 and CDR2: MDHEN and SYDVKM. CDR3 sequence: CASSTPGTSGIHEQFF. The CDR3 coding sequence is TGTGCCAGCAGTACCCCCGGGACTAGCGGGATCCATGAGCAGTTCTTC.

The V gene is TRBV9, the J gene TRBJ2-1; a possible D gene is TRBD2 (6 bases). V was cut by 7 bases and J by 7 bases, with 15 bases left in between. Germline V CDR1 and CDR2: SGDLS, YYNGEE. CDR3 size: 13 residues. The CDR3 region is CASGGRINNEQFF. CDR3 nucleotides: TGTGCCAGCGGGGGGAGAATTAATAATGAGCAGTTCTTC.

The gene calls are TRBV4-1 and TRBJ1-5, with D perhaps TRBD1 (5 bases). The CDR3 is made up of 19 amino acids. CDR1 is MGHRA, CDR2 YSYEKL, per germline. Trimming pared 0 bases from V and 4 bases from J, leaving 22 bases between. In DNA, the CDR3 is TGCGCCAGCAGCCAAGATCTCGGGACTTCCACATCCGAGAATCAGCCCCAGCATTTT. This sequence encodes CASSQDLGTSTSENQPQHF.

This rearrangement joins TRBV19 to TRBJ2-1; 10 nucleotides align to TRBD2. Germline V gives CDR1 LNHDA, CDR2 SQIVND (reference sequence). The CDR3 totals 14 residues. After removal of 7 bases from V and 8 bases from J, the junction contained 8 bases not matched to a gene. CDR3 DNA sequence: TGTGCCAGTACTAGCGGGAGTTCGGGCTATGAGCAGTTCTTC. Residues: CASTSGSSGYEQFF.

To note about this clone: Other DNA sequences within the sample encode an identical CDR3. The chain joins TRBV19 to TRBJ2-3; 7 nucleotides line up with TRBD2. The CDR3 covers 15 residues. Per the germline V gene, CDR1 is LNHDA and CDR2 is SQIVND (reference sequence). The junction had 2 bases not matched to a gene; V was cut back by 2 bases and J by 0 bases. The DNA for the CDR3 is TGTGCCAGTAGTATACTAGCGGCTAGCACAGATACGCAGTATTTT. Its translation is CASSILAASTDTQYF.

This rearrangement joins TRBV6-4 to TRBJ2-7; TRBD1 matches 8 bases. Germline lookup yields CDR1 MRHNA and CDR2 SNTAGT. V trimming: 0 bases; J trimming: 2 bases; junction bases outside the gene matches: 9. The CDR3 is made up of 17 amino acids. This chain's CDR3 is CASSDSGKGQDPYEQYF. DNA of the CDR3: TGTGCCAGCAGTGACTCTGGTAAGGGACAGGACCCCTACGAGCAGTACTTC.

This clone was found a few times. V usage is TRBV11-3 and J usage is TRBJ2-2; perhaps TRBD2 as D (5 bases). V lost 5 bases, J lost 0 bases, and 13 bases lay in between. The CDR3 has 16 amino acids. Germline assignment: CDR1 SGHNT and CDR2 YENEEA. The CDR3 spells CASSVRGAANTGELFF. The CDR3 DNA sequence: TGTGCCAGCAGCGTACGGGGAGCCGCGAACACCGGGGAGCTGTTTTTT.

The rearrangement uses TRBV27 and TRBJ2-7; TRBD1 matches 9 bases. V was pared by 5 bases and J by 0 bases, with 11 bases of the junction left unmatched. The CDR3 runs to 17 residues. The V gene's germline CDR1 is MNHEY and CDR2 SMNVEV (reference sequence). CDR3 DNA sequence: TGTGCCAGCAGTGCCTTACAGGGACAGGGAAGCTCCTACGAGCAGTACTTC. Amino acid sequence: CASSALQGQGSSYEQYF.

The chain employs TRBV5-8 and TRBJ2-2, with 8 nucleotides matching TRBD2. The CDR3 extends over 18 amino acids. Per the germline V gene, CDR1 is SGHTS and CDR2 is YDEGEE. After removal of 1 base from V and 4 bases from J, the junction contained 12 bases not matched to a gene. The CDR3 DNA reads as TGTGCCAGCAGCTTGTTTGCGATTAGCGGGAAAGGCACCGGGGAGCTGTTTTTT. It specifies CASSLFAISGKGTGELFF.

This chain connects TRBV6-5 to TRBJ1-1; no firm D call. V lost 4 bases and J lost 1, with 7 bases in between. The CDR3 contains 13 residues. Per the germline V gene, CDR1 is MNHEY and CDR2 is SVGAGI. Here the CDR3 reads CASSFRGNTEAFF. In DNA, the CDR3 is TGTGCCAGCAGTTTCCGAGGGAACACTGAAGCTTTCTTT.

V gene TRBV15 combines with J gene TRBJ2-3; 7 bases match TRBD1. The CDR3 has 17 residues. V was clipped by 3 bases and J by 3 bases; unmatched bases: 12. Germline-derived CDR1 and CDR2 are LNHNV and YYDKDF (reference sequence). CDR3 region: CATSRGSGTVETDTQYF. The CDR3 DNA reads as TGTGCCACCAGCAGGGGCTCTGGGACAGTCGAAACAGATACGCAGTATTTT.

The chain is built from TRBV2 and TRBJ1-4; D is undetermined. The CDR3 sequence is 14 residues long. Trimming cost V 7 bases and J 3 bases, with 12 bases left between them. Germline loops: CDR1 SNHLY, CDR2 FYNNEI. The CDR3 sequence is CASTQAESNEKLFF. Written as DNA, the CDR3 is TGTGCCAGCACTCAAGCAGAGTCTAATGAAAAACTGTTTTTT.

V and J are TRBV7-6 and TRBJ2-7; no clear D gene. This CDR3 is 14 amino acids long. Germline CDR1 reads SGHVS; CDR2 reads FNYEAQ. The V gene lost 3 bases and the J gene lost 1 base, with 10 bases spanning the gap. The CDR3: CASSFPPPSYEQYF. The CDR3 nucleotides read TGTGCCAGCAGCTTTCCCCCTCCTTCCTACGAGCAGTACTTC.

This chain links TRBV5-6 with TRBJ1-4, with 8 bases aligning to TRBD1. There are 18 residues in the CDR3. Germline CDR1 is SGHDT and CDR2 is YYEEEE. V was pared by 2 bases and J by 3 bases, with 12 bases of the junction left unmatched. The CDR3 spells CASSFYTGGGRPNEKLFF. In nucleotides, the CDR3 is TGTGCCAGCAGCTTCTATACAGGGGGAGGGCGGCCTAATGAAAAACTGTTTTTT.

The rearrangement uses TRBV5-1 and TRBJ1-1, with D unresolved. Trimming removed 4 bases at V and 4 bases at J, with 8 bases between. Germline CDR1 SGHRS, CDR2 YFSETQ. This CDR3 has 12 residues. The CDR3 DNA follows: TGCGCCAGCAGCCCGCCGGGCACTGAAGCTTTCTTT. It is translated as CASSPPGTEAFF.

The gene calls are TRBV28 and TRBJ2-7; 9 bases fit TRBD2. Trimming took 5 bases from V and 3 from J; bases not matched to a gene: 2. This CDR3 spans 13 amino acids. Germline V gene lookup returns CDR1 MDHEN and CDR2 SYDVKM. For the CDR3, the DNA is TGTGCCAGCAGTGGACTAGCGATCTACGAGCAGTACTTC. It yields the protein CASSGLAIYEQYF.

The CDR3 loop is CASSEARWAGAGQPQHF. The CDR3 bases are TGTGCCAGCAGTGAAGCGCGTTGGGCAGGGGCAGGTCAGCCCCAGCATTTT. V and J are TRBV2 and TRBJ1-5; D is possibly TRBD1 (6 bases). The germline V gene has CDR1 SNHLY and CDR2 FYNNEI. V was trimmed by 0 bases and J by 6 bases, leaving 18 bases between them. The CDR3 has 17 residues.

The chain is built from TRBV2 and TRBJ1-3; 7 nucleotides line up with TRBD1. CDR1 and CDR2 (germline): SNHLY, FYNNEI. The CDR3 spans 14 residues. V trimming: 7 bases; J trimming: 2 bases; junction bases outside the gene matches: 5. As DNA, the CDR3 is TGTGCCAGCAAGGAGGGGGCAACTGGAAACACCATATATTTT. This gives the protein CASKEGATGNTIYF.

This chain connects TRBV5-5 to TRBJ2-5, with TRBD2 identical over 7 bases. Trimming at V came to 3 bases and at J to 4 bases, leaving 6 bases not matched to a gene. Germline values: CDR1 SGHKS, CDR2 YYEKEE (reference sequence). This CDR3 region has 14 residues. CDR3 residues: CASSSTGEGETQYF. CDR3 DNA: TGTGCCAGCAGCTCGACGGGGGAGGGAGAGACCCAGTACTTC.

V gene TRBV28 combines with J gene TRBJ2-7; 10 nucleotides line up with TRBD2. This CDR3 region has 15 residues. Germline assignment: CDR1 MDHEN and CDR2 SYDVKM. Unmatched junction bases numbered 7, after V lost 3 bases and J lost 5 bases. CDR3 nucleotide sequence: TGTGCCAGCAGTTTGACTAGCGGGTTAGACGACGAGCAGTACTTC. It is translated as CASSLTSGLDDEQYF.

The rearrangement links TRBV15 to TRBJ2-7, with 7 bases aligning to TRBD2. Unmatched junction bases numbered 9, after V lost 5 bases and J lost 2 bases. The germline V gene has CDR1 LNHNV and CDR2 YYDKDF (reference sequence). The CDR3 consists of 15 residues. The CDR3 loop is CATSRGGGQAYEQYF. The DNA of the CDR3 is TGTGCCACCAGCCGCGGGGGAGGTCAAGCCTACGAGCAGTACTTC.

This chain joins TRBV21-1 and TRBJ2-7; the tabulated D call, TRBD1, remains unverified against the DNA. TRBV21-1 is marked as a pseudogene. The CDR3 covers 16 residues. CDR3 amino acids: CASSKTDRVFTYEQYF. In nucleotides, the CDR3 is TGTGCCAGCAGCAAAACAGACAGGGTTTTTACGTACGAGCAGTACTTC.

The DNA for the CDR3 is TGTGCCAGCAGTTATCGACTAGCGGGAGAGACCGGGGAGCTGTTTTTT. Translated, it gives CASSYRLAGETGELFF. The rearrangement uses TRBV6-5 and TRBJ2-2; TRBD2 agrees at 12 bases. The junction had 4 bases not matched to a gene; V was cut back by 3 bases and J by 5 bases. There are 16 residues in the CDR3. Germline assignment: CDR1 MNHEY and CDR2 SVGAGI.

The V gene is TRBV28, the J gene TRBJ1-4; the match to TRBD1 covers 10 bases. Per germline, CDR1 MDHEN and CDR2 SYDVKM. This CDR3 has 15 amino acids. After removal of 7 bases from V and 5 bases from J, the junction contained 7 bases not matched to a gene. CDR3 nucleotides: TGTGCCAGCACCCTAGGGGGACAGGGGAATGAAAAACTGTTTTTT. Translation gives CASTLGGQGNEKLFF.

The chain has TRBV7-9 and TRBJ2-5, with 11 bases fitting TRBD1. CDR1 and CDR2 from the germline V gene are SEHNR and FQNEAQ (reference sequence). This CDR3 is 17 amino acids long. V lost 5 bases, J lost 4 bases, and 12 bases stayed unmatched. CDR3 nucleotides: TGTGCCAGCAGCCCGGGACAGGGGGGACTAGGAGGAGAGACCCAGTACTTC. Its translation: CASSPGQGGLGGETQYF. The entire variable domain, with the rest obtained from reference TRBV7-9 and TRBJ2-5, is as follows: DTGVSQNPRHKITKRGQNVTFRCDPISEHNRLYWYRQTLGQGPEFLTYFQNEAQLEKSRLLSDRFSAERPKGSFSTLEIQRTEQGDSAMYLCASSPGQGGLGGETQYFGPGTRLLVL.

The genes are TRBV4-1 and TRBJ2-7; TRBD1 matches at 10 bases. Per the germline V gene, CDR1 is MGHRA and CDR2 is YSYEKL. The trim removed 4 bases at V and 0 bases at J, leaving 15 bases unmatched. The CDR3 is 19 amino acids. The CDR3 coding sequence is TGCGCCAGCAGCCTCAGGGGGGACAGGGGAATATTTTTCTCCTACGAGCAGTACTTC. It codes for CASSLRGDRGIFFSYEQYF.

This chain connects TRBV7-2 to TRBJ1-5, with TRBD1 as a possible D gene (5 bases). This CDR3 has 15 amino acids. Germline V gives CDR1 SGHTA, CDR2 FQGNSA. Between the trimmed V and J ends, which lost 1 base and 4 bases, there was a span of 11 bases. CDR3 in DNA: TGTGCCAGCAGCTTAGTCGTAGGGGAAAATCAGCCCCAGCATTTT. Protein product: CASSLVVGENQPQHF.